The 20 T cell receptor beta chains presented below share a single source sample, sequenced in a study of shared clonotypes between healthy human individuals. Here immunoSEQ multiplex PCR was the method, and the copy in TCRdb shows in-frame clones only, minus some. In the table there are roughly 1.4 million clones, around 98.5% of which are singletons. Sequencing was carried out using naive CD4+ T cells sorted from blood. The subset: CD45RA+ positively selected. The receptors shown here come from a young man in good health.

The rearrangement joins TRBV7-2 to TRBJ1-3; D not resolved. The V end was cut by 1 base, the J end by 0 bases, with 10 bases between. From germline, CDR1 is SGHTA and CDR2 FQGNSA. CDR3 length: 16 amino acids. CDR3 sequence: CASSLVGQNSGNTIYF. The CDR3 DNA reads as TGTGCCAGCAGCTTAGTCGGCCAAAACTCTGGAAACACCATATATTTT.

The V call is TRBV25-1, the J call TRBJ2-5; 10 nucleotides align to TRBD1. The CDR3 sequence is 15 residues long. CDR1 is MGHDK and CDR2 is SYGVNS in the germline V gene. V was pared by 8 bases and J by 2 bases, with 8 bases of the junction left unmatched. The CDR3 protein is CASGVGQGGQETQYF. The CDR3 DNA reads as TGTGCCAGCGGGGTCGGACAGGGGGGTCAAGAGACCCAGTACTTC.

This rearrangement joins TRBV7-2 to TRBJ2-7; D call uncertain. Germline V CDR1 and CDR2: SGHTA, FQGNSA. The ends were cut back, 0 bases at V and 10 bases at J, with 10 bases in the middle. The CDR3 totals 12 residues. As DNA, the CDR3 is TGTGCCAGCAGCTTAGCCACAGCTTCTCAGTACTTC. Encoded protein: CASSLATASQYF. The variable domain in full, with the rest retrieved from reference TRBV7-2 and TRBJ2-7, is GAGVSQSPSNKVTEKGKDVELRCDPISGHTALYWYRQSLGQGLEFLIYFQGNSAPDKSGLPSDRFSAERTGGSVSTLTIQRTQQEDSAVYLCASSLATASQYFGPGTRLTVT.

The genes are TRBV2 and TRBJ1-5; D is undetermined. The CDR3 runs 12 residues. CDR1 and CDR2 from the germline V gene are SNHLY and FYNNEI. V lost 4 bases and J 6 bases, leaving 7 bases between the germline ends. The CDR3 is CASSVLFQPQHF. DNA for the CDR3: TGTGCCAGCAGTGTTCTGTTTCAGCCCCAGCATTTT.

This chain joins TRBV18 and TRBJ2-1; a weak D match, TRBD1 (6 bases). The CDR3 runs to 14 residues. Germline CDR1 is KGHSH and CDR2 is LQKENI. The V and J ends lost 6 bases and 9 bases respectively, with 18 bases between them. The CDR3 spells CASSPGQTGREQFF. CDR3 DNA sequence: TGTGCCAGCTCCCCCGGACAGACTGGACGTGAGCAGTTCTTC. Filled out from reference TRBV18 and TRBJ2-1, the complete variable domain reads NAGVMQNPRHLVRRRGQEARLRCSPMKGHSHVYWYRQLPEEGLKFMVYLQKENIIDESGMPKERFSAEFPKEGPSILRIQQVVRGDSAAYFCASSPGQTGREQFFGPGTRLTVL.

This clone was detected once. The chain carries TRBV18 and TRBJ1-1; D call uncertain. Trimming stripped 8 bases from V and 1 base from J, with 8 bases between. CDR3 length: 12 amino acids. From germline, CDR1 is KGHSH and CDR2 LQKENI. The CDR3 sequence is CASRVPNTEAFF. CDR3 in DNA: TGTGCCAGCCGTGTGCCGAACACTGAAGCTTTCTTT.

Here the CDR3 DNA reads TGTGCCAGCAGCTTGGCGGGACTACTCAAAGATACGCAGTATTTT. Encoded protein: CASSLAGLLKDTQYF. The J gene is TRBJ2-3, the V gene TRBV7-9; 7 positions match TRBD2. The CDR3 is 15 residues long. Trimming at V came to 3 bases and at J to 5 bases, leaving 8 bases not matched to a gene. Looked up from germline, CDR1 is SEHNR and CDR2 is FQNEAQ (reference sequence). Complete variable domain (other parts from reference TRBV7-9 and TRBJ2-3): DTGVSQNPRHKITKRGQNVTFRCDPISEHNRLYWYRQTLGQGPEFLTYFQNEAQLEKSRLLSDRFSAERPKGSFSTLEIQRTEQGDSAMYLCASSLAGLLKDTQYFGPGTRLTVL.

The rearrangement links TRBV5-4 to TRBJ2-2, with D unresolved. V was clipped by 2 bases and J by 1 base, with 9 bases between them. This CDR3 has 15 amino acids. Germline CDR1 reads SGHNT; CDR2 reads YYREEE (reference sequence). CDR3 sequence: CASSFAQRNTGELFF. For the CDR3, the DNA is TGTGCCAGCAGCTTCGCCCAGAGGAACACCGGGGAGCTGTTTTTT.

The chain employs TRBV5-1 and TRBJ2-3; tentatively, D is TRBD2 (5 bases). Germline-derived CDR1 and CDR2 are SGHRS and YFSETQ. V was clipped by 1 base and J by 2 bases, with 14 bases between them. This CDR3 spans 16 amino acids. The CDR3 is CASSLTAGGSTDTQYF. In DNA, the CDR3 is TGCGCCAGCAGCTTGACAGCCGGAGGCTCCACAGATACGCAGTATTTT. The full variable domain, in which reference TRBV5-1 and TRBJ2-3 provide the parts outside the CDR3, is KAGVTQTPRYLIKTRGQQVTLSCSPISGHRSVSWYQQTPGQGLQFLFEYFSETQRNKGNFPGRFSGRQFSNSRSEMNVSTLELGDSALYLCASSLTAGGSTDTQYFGPGTRLTVL.

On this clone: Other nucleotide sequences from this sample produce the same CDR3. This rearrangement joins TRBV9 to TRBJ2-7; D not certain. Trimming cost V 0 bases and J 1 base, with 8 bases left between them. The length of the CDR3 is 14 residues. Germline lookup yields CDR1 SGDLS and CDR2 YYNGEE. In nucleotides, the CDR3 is TGTGCCAGCAGCGTAGGAGTAGCTTCCTACGAGCAGTACTTC. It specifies CASSVGVASYEQYF.

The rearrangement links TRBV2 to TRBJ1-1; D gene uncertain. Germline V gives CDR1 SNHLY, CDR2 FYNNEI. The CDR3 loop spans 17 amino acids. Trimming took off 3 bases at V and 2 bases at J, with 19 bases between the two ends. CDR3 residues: CASSDYLYRESNTEAFF. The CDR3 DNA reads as TGTGCCAGCAGTGATTATTTATACCGCGAATCTAACACTGAAGCTTTCTTT.

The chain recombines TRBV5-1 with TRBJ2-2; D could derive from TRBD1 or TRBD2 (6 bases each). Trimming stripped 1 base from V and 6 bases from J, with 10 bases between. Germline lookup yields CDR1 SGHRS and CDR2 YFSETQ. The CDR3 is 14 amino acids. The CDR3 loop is CASSLLRGAGELFF. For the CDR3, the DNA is TGCGCCAGCAGCTTGTTAAGGGGGGCCGGGGAGCTGTTTTTT.

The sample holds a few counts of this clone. The CDR3 reads CASTVSGTQYF. CDR3 sequence (DNA): TGTGCCAGCACCGTATCGGGGACCCAGTACTTC. The chain combines TRBV7-9 with TRBJ2-5; no definite D call. The CDR3 spans 11 residues. Germline lookup yields CDR1 SEHNR and CDR2 FQNEAQ (reference sequence). Trimming removed 7 bases from V and 7 bases from J, with 10 bases in between.

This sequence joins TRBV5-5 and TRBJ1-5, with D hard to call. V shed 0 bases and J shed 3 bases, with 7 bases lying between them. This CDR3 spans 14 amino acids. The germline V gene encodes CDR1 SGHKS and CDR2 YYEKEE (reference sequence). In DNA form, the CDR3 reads TGTGCCAGCAGCTTGGAGAGTTACAATCAGCCCCAGCATTTT. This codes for CASSLESYNQPQHF.

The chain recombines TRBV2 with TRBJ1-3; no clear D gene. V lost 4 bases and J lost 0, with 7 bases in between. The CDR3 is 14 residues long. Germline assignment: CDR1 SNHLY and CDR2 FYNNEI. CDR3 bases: TGTGCCAGCAGTGCCGGCCTCTCTGGAAACACCATATATTTT. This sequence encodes CASSAGLSGNTIYF.

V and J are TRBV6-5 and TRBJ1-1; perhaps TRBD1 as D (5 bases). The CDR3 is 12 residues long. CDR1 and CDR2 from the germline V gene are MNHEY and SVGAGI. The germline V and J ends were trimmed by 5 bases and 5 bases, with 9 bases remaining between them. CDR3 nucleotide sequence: TGTGCCAGCAGTCCCCAGGGTACTGAAGCTTTCTTT. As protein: CASSPQGTEAFF.

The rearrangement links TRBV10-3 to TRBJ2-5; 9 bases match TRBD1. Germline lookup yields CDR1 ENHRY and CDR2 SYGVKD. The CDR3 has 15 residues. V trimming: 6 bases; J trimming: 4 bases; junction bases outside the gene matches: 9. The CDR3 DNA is TGTGCCATCAGCCCGGGACAGGGAGGAGGAGAGACCCAGTACTTC. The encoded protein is CAISPGQGGGETQYF.

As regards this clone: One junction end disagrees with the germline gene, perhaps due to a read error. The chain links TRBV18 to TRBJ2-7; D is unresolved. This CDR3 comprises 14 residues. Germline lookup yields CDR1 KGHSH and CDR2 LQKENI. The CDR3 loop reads CASSPSHQLYAQYF. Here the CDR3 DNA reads TGTGCCAGCTCACCGTCGCATCAGCTTTACGCGCAGTACTTC. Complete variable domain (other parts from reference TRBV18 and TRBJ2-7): NAGVMQNPRHLVRRRGQEARLRCSPMKGHSHVYWYRQLPEEGLKFMVYLQKENIIDESGMPKERFSAEFPKEGPSILRIQQVVRGDSAAYFCASSPSHQLYAQYFGPGTRLTVT.

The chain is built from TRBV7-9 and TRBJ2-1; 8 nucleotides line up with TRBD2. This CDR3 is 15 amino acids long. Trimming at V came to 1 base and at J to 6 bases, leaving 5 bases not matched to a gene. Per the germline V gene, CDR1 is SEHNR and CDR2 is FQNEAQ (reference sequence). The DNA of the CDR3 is TGTGCCAGCAGCTTAGTGTCAGCGGGAGTCAATGAGCAGTTCTTC. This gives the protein CASSLVSAGVNEQFF.

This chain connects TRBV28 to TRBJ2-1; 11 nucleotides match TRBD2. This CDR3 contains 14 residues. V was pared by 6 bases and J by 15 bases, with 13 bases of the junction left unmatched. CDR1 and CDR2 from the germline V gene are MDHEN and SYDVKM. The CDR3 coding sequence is TGTGCCAGCAGCACTGACTTAGCGGGAGGGCGACCGTTCTTC. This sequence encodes CASSTDLAGGRPFF.